This TCR beta chain was sequenced for a study of T cells in Graves' hyperthyroidism and ophthalmopathy (dated by TCRdb to the late 2010s). For the wider study: Peripheral blood samples were taken at the time of initial diagnosis, prior to any treatment. TCR V-J signatures able to tell the groups apart were searched for in a discovery cohort of 100 patients, of whom about 40 had Graves' ophthalmopathy and about 60 had stable Graves' hyperthyroidism. Prospective prediction of ophthalmopathy was tested in an independent validation cohort consisting of under 20 hyperthyroidism patients and some 17 patients who later progressed to ophthalmopathy. The 100 discovery patients were randomly split 7:3 into training and test sets. The study also compared thyroid tissue and blood T-cell repertoires from about 6 Graves' hyperthyroidism patients. Once sampling was done, hyperthyroidism patients were given methimazole at a starting dose of 30 mg daily, whereas ophthalmopathy patients were given high-dose intravenous methylprednisolone. The paper reports TCR Vbeta CDR3 sequencing of roughly 140 peripheral blood samples: 40 or so ophthalmopathy, roughly 74 hyperthyroidism and some 17 progressor patients. The paper's findings and limits, for the study overall: No statistical method was used to fix the sample size in advance, and group allocation was not hidden from the investigators. A 13 V-J signature model separated ophthalmopathy from stable hyperthyroidism, with just over 85% sensitivity and 81.08% specificity in cross-validation and 80%/75% in testing. Most expanded thyroid clonotypes (frequency above 0.001) were also detected in blood, a finding suggesting that blood repertoires may reflect thyroid immune responses. In validation, the model predicted progression to ophthalmopathy a median of around six months before onset, with about 64% sensitivity and roughly 77% specificity.

The hyperthyroidism patients were between 18 and 65 years old and newly diagnosed, with a disease duration of less than 2 months. Exclusion was applied to patients with uncontrolled infections, other autoimmune diseases, pregnancy or lactation. Diagnoses were based on clinical symptoms, serum thyroxine and TRAb, thyroid ultrasound and orbital computed tomography. Blood from progressor patients was collected at the time of first diagnosis with hyperthyroidism, before any ophthalmopathy symptoms had appeared. PBMCs were separated from roughly 10 ml of fresh peripheral blood using Ficoll-Paque density gradient centrifugation. Progressor patients were first diagnosed with Graves' hyperthyroidism and then developed ophthalmopathy during follow-up. Total RNA was extracted using Trizol reagent, and RNA quality was assessed on an Agilent 2100 Bioanalyzer. This clonotype was seen many times. It lacks a known antigen. No base quality values were provided; no much bigger clone lies one nucleotide off.

CDR1 and CDR2, per the germline V gene, are MDHEN and SYDVKM. Its CDR3 holds 13 amino acids, cysteine through phenylalanine. Only the CDR3 DNA is retained, 39 bases long and in frame from the first base. V is pared back by 7 bases and J by 2 bases, with 12 bases lying between the germline termini. Amplification of TCR beta CDR3 regions was carried out from RNA transcripts. The TCR CDR3 was subjected to a first round of RT-PCR using the HTBI primer set and the Qiagen OneStep RT-PCR kit. The libraries were constructed in a second round of multiplex PCR and then size-selected and purified. The libraries were sequenced on an Illumina HiSeq2000 using paired-end 100 bp reads. For the original study's pipeline: Raw data were processed with SOAPnuke, discarding reads with adapters, uncalled bases, mean Phred below 15, or no exact constant-primer or identifier match. High-quality paired reads were merged with COPE v1.2.5, and unique nucleotide sequences were defined as clonotypes. MiTCR v1.1 was used to align the clonotypes against IMGT TRBV, TRBD and TRBJ reference segments. Analysis was restricted to V-J combinations with a frequency above 0.0001, which covered roughly 99% of repertoires. A TCS score was defined as the ratio between F50 (clonal expansion) and ExV (chaos), using BLOSUM62-based TCRdist between CDR3 peptides within each V-J. Welch's t-statistics and random forest reduced roughly 530 V-J features to around 14, which were used in a naive Bayes classifier (R e1071). TCRdb redid the processing of the public reads, applying fastp at Q25 and MiXCR, and retained in-frame beta chains. Records with the same CDR3 protein are collapsed into one entry carrying the most frequent genes and DNA. The V and J calls and clone size come from TCRdb's table, not from the authors' own analysis. This sample is represented by under 450,000 distinct CDR3 sequences; about 13% of them were singletons. Around 21% of the sample rests with the top ten.

The sequence was obtained from a man younger than 45 with Graves' hyperthyroidism that later progressed to Graves' ophthalmopathy. The sequencing sample was made of blood. The chain was built from TRBV28 and TRBJ2-7, with an unclear D gene assignment. The bases read TGTGCCAGCATAAGGCAGGACCCCTACGAGCAGTACTTC. Translation gives CASIRQDPYEQYF.